This passage covers 32 T cell receptor beta chains from one sample sequenced in a study of blood T cell repertoires in COVID-19. Assay used: immunoSEQ multiplex PCR; TCRdb lists only in-frame clones, some missing. The sample holds around 99,000 clones, about four fifths seen once. Sequencing input: peripheral blood. The receptors shown here come from a woman at least 80 years old with active or convalescent COVID-19.

This clone occurred once. The chain combines TRBV6-6 with TRBJ2-7; D possibly corresponds to TRBD2 (6 bases). Trimming left V 2 bases short and J 7 bases short, with 18 bases between. Germline CDR1 MNHNY, CDR2 SVGAGI (reference sequence). This CDR3 has 15 amino acids. In nucleotides, the CDR3 is TGTGCCAGCAGTTACGGAGGGTTCTTATCGGGAGAGCAGTACTTC. Residues: CASSYGGFLSGEQYF.

Concerning this clone: The junction differs from germline at one of its ends, possibly a read error. The chain carries TRBV29-1 and TRBJ2-1, with 15 bases fitting TRBD2. Germline CDR1 SQVTM, CDR2 ANQGSEA. The CDR3 sequence is 15 residues long. The CDR3 reads CSVAPGLAGGSEQFF. CDR3 coding DNA: TGCAGTGTTGCCCCGGGACTAGCGGGAGGTAGTGAGCAGTTCTTC.

This clone was counted a single time. The junction departs from the called germline gene at one end, perhaps through a read error. The sample holds other DNA sequences that translate to the same CDR3. This chain joins TRBV5-1 and TRBJ2-3; maybe TRBD1 (5 bases). CDR1 SGHRS and CDR2 YFSETQ come from the germline V gene. The CDR3 runs 12 residues. In DNA, the CDR3 is TGTGCCAGCAGGGCCTCAACAGATACGCAGTATTTT. Translated, it gives CASRASTDTQYF.

On this clone itself: The junction and the germline gene differ at one end; a read error may be behind it. The J gene is TRBJ2-7, the V gene TRBV5-1; weak D call: TRBD1 (6 bases). CDR3 length: 14 amino acids. Germline V gene sequence: CDR1 SGHRS, CDR2 YFSETQ. The CDR3: CASSLSQGIHEQYF. In DNA form, the CDR3 reads TGTGCCAGCAGCTTGAGTCAGGGGATCCACGAGCAGTACTTC. Looking up the rest from reference TRBV5-1 and TRBJ2-7 gives the full variable domain: KAGVTQTPRYLIKTRGQQVTLSCSPISGHRSVSWYQQTPGQGLQFLFEYFSETQRNKGNFPGRFSGRQFSNSRSEMNVSTLELGDSALYLCASSLSQGIHEQYFGPGTRLTVT.

The chain links TRBV11-1 to TRBJ2-5, with a possible D match to TRBD1 (5 bases). CDR3 length equals 15 residues. The germline CDR1 and CDR2 sequences are SGHAT and FQDESV (reference sequence). V lost 4 bases and J lost 1, with 13 bases in between. The CDR3 DNA is TGTGCCAGCAGCTCAATCCTGACAGTCCAAGAGACCCAGTACTTC. Translating gives CASSSILTVQETQYF.

The chain has TRBV6-5 and TRBJ2-1, with 7 bases aligning to TRBD1. CDR1 MNHEY and CDR2 SVGAGI come from the germline V gene. The CDR3 totals 15 residues. The V segment lost 6 bases and the J segment 5 bases; nucleotides outside the gene matches: 10. CDR3 sequence (DNA): TGTGCCAGCAGCCGCGGACAGGAGAAAAACAATGAGCAGTTCTTC. It translates to CASSRGQEKNNEQFF.

The chain recombines TRBV28 with TRBJ2-7; a possible D gene is TRBD2 (7 bases). CDR1 is MDHEN, CDR2 SYDVKM, per germline. The CDR3 runs to 14 residues. Trimming left V 3 bases short and J 2 bases short, with 11 bases between. The CDR3 region has the DNA TGTGCCAGCAGTTTGGCGGGGGACACCTACGAGCAGTACTTC. Protein: CASSLAGDTYEQYF.

The chain uses TRBV4-1 and TRBJ1-1, with 11 nucleotides matching TRBD1. V lost 4 bases, J lost 4 bases, and 2 bases stayed unmatched. The CDR3 spans 14 residues. Looked up from germline, CDR1 is MGHRA and CDR2 is YSYEKL. CDR3 sequence reads: CASSRGQGATEAFF. The CDR3 bases are TGCGCCAGCAGCCGCGGACAGGGGGCCACTGAAGCTTTCTTT.

This rearrangement joins TRBV27 to TRBJ1-1; no definite D call. This CDR3 comprises 14 residues. Germline lookup yields CDR1 MNHEY and CDR2 SMNVEV (reference sequence). The germline V and J ends were trimmed by 5 bases and 3 bases, with 13 bases remaining between them. The CDR3 reads CASSAGVGYTEAFF. CDR3 in DNA: TGTGCCAGCAGTGCCGGAGTTGGGTACACTGAAGCTTTCTTT.

The J gene is TRBJ1-1, the V gene TRBV6-1; 7 bases line up with TRBD1. Germline V CDR1 and CDR2: MNHNS, SASEGT. The V segment lost 2 bases and the J segment 5 bases; nucleotides outside the gene matches: 2. The CDR3 contains 13 residues. In DNA, the CDR3 is TGTGCCAGCAGTGAACCAGGGGGAACTGAAGCTTTCTTT. This gives the protein CASSEPGGTEAFF.

The table lists this clone with a count of one. At one of its ends the junction is not consistent with the germline gene, which may arise from a read error. V is TRBV20-1 and J is TRBJ2-3, with a possible D match to TRBD1 (5 bases). Germline V lookup: CDR1 DFQATT, CDR2 SNEGSKA (reference sequence). The CDR3 is 11 amino acids. The CDR3: CSAHLGRHRSF. DNA for the CDR3: TGCAGTGCTCATCTGGGGCGCCATCGGTCCTTT.

V is TRBV11-2 and J is TRBJ1-6; the match to TRBD1 covers 9 bases. The CDR3 covers 15 residues. Germline V CDR1 and CDR2: SGHAT, FQNNGV. V lost 2 bases to trimming and J lost 10 bases; unmatched junction nucleotides: 6. CDR3 sequence: CASSLPRQGGSPLHF. In DNA, the CDR3 is TGTGCCAGCAGCTTACCCAGACAGGGGGGCTCACCCCTCCACTTT.

The CDR3 is CASSYGLAETQYF. The DNA for the CDR3 is TGTGCCAGCAGCTATGGACTAGCGGAGACCCAGTACTTC. The V gene is TRBV11-3, the J gene TRBJ2-5, with 9 bases that match TRBD2. CDR3 length: 13 amino acids. V shed 4 bases, J shed 5 bases, and the junction held 2 bases outside the gene matches. In germline, CDR1 is SGHNT, CDR2 YENEEA.

This chain joins TRBV6-5 and TRBJ1-1; D perhaps matches TRBD1 (6 bases). CDR3 length: 13 residues. The V gene lost 6 bases and the J gene lost 3 bases, with 11 bases spanning the gap. Germline V gene data show CDR1 as MNHEY and CDR2 as SVGAGI. CDR3: CASRHRAYTEAFF. The CDR3 region has the DNA TGTGCCAGCAGGCACAGGGCCTACACTGAAGCTTTCTTT.

The gene calls are TRBV6-5 and TRBJ1-2; no clear D gene. This CDR3 has 14 residues. The V gene lost 2 bases and the J gene lost 4 bases, with 11 bases spanning the gap. In germline, CDR1 is MNHEY, CDR2 SVGAGI. CDR3 nucleotides: TGTGCCAGCAGTTACGGGCAGCCCCTCTATGGCTACACCTTC. It is translated as CASSYGQPLYGYTF.

The rearrangement uses TRBV7-9 and TRBJ2-1, with D uncertain. With 3 bases removed from V and 10 bases from J, the gap between germline ends came to 4 bases. This CDR3 is 10 amino acids long. Germline-derived CDR1 and CDR2 are SEHNR and FQNEAQ (reference sequence). CDR3 coding DNA: TGTGCCAGCAGCTTCTCCGAGCAGTTCTTC. Its translation is CASSFSEQFF.

The rearrangement links TRBV9 to TRBJ1-2, with a weak D call TRBD1 (6 bases). The V gene's germline CDR1 is SGDLS and CDR2 YYNGEE. V was clipped by 0 bases and J by 3 bases, with 9 bases between them. CDR3 length: 14 residues. The CDR3 reads CASSVGQEHYGYTF. CDR3 DNA sequence: TGTGCCAGCAGCGTAGGACAGGAGCACTATGGCTACACCTTC.

The chain has TRBV6-6 and TRBJ2-7; TRBD2 matches 9 bases. Germline V CDR1 and CDR2: MNHNY, SVGAGI (reference sequence). J lost 2 bases, V lost 10 bases, and 6 bases had no gene match. This CDR3 has 13 amino acids. CDR3 loop: CAISTSGAYEQYF. CDR3 bases: TGTGCCATTTCGACTAGCGGTGCCTACGAGCAGTACTTC.

To note about this clone: Its ends do not fully match the called genes, so a read error is possible. This chain connects TRBV5-1 to TRBJ2-3; 7 bases line up with TRBD2. Looked up from germline, CDR1 is SGHRS and CDR2 is YFSETQ. The CDR3 has 14 residues. The CDR3 region is CASSLGGSPDTQYF. In DNA, the CDR3 is TGTGCCAGCAGCTTGGGCGGGAGCCCAGATACGCAGTATTTT.

Comment on this clone: Other nucleotide sequences from this sample produce the same CDR3. The chain employs TRBV4-3 and TRBJ2-1; TRBD2 aligns across 8 bases. J gave up 9 bases and V 3 bases, and 10 bases lay outside the gene matches. Germline values: CDR1 LGHNA, CDR2 YSLEER. This CDR3 is built from 15 residues. The CDR3 spells CASSQGLAGAREQFF. DNA for the CDR3: TGCGCCAGCAGCCAGGGGCTAGCGGGCGCTCGTGAGCAGTTCTTC.

V usage is TRBV19 and J usage is TRBJ2-5, with 7 positions matching TRBD1. V lost 10 bases, J lost 1 base, and 3 bases stayed unmatched. Germline values: CDR1 LNHDA, CDR2 SQIVND (reference sequence). The CDR3 has 12 residues. The CDR3 protein is CATRTGQETQYF. CDR3 nucleotides: TGTGCCACCCGGACAGGCCAAGAGACCCAGTACTTC.

The chain carries TRBV7-9 and TRBJ1-2, with TRBD1 matching 8 bases. There are 13 residues in the CDR3. Germline values: CDR1 SEHNR, CDR2 FQNEAQ (reference sequence). Losses at the gene ends were 3 bases for V and 8 bases for J; bases not matched to a gene: 5. The CDR3 reads CASSFTGGYGYTF. The CDR3 nucleotides read TGTGCCAGCAGCTTTACAGGGGGTTACGGCTACACCTTC.

This chain connects TRBV6-1 to TRBJ1-1, with D unresolved. CDR1 is MNHNS and CDR2 is SASEGT in the germline V gene. Trimming took off 1 base at V and 0 bases at J, with 9 bases between the two ends. The CDR3 has 15 residues. CDR3 sequence (DNA): TGTGCCAGCAGTGAAGTTGGCGGGGTGAACACTGAAGCTTTCTTT. This encodes CASSEVGGVNTEAFF.

V and J are TRBV2 and TRBJ2-1, with D perhaps matching TRBD2 (5 bases). Germline V gives CDR1 SNHLY, CDR2 FYNNEI. Trimming removed 8 bases at V and 7 bases at J, with 18 bases between. The CDR3 spans 14 residues. CDR3 DNA: TGTGCCAGCGGCCTAGGGAGTCGTAATAATGAGCAGTTCTTC. This encodes CASGLGSRNNEQFF.

The rearrangement links TRBV14 to TRBJ2-5; D is possibly TRBD1 (5 bases). The CDR3 length is 15 residues. V gave up 3 bases and J gave up 5 bases, with 16 bases separating them. The V gene's germline CDR1 is SGHDN and CDR2 FVKESK. This CDR3 is CASSQKGAHGETQYF. CDR3 nucleotides: TGTGCCAGCAGCCAGAAAGGGGCCCACGGGGAGACCCAGTACTTC.

In its sample, this clone was seen a few times. The V call is TRBV7-9, the J call TRBJ1-2; D unclear. With 4 bases removed from V and 8 bases from J, the gap between germline ends came to 14 bases. The CDR3 runs to 13 residues. Germline CDR1 reads SEHNR; CDR2 reads FQNEAQ (reference sequence). CDR3 nucleotides: TGTGCCAGCAGCTGGAGTCCCGAGGAGGGCTACACCTTC. Its protein is CASSWSPEEGYTF.

The V gene is TRBV28, the J gene TRBJ2-1, with TRBD2 identical over 8 bases. Germline V gives CDR1 MDHEN, CDR2 SYDVKM. Trimming took 5 bases from V and 10 from J; bases not matched to a gene: 16. This CDR3 is built from 16 residues. In DNA, the CDR3 is TGTGCCAGCAGTCGGTTTGGGACTAGGGCTAAATGGGAGCAGTTCTTC. This sequence encodes CASSRFGTRAKWEQFF.

The chain couples TRBV21-1 to TRBJ2-7; the D call of TRBD2 is as the table states it, not checked on the DNA. TRBV21-1 is flagged as a pseudogene. The CDR3 is made up of 15 amino acids. The CDR3 DNA sequence: TGTGCCAGCAGCAAAATTAGATTAAGCTCCTACGAGCAGTACTTC. Its translation is CASSKIRLSSYEQYF.

J is TRBJ1-6 and V is TRBV2; 9 bases map to TRBD1. The CDR3 runs 16 residues. The germline V gene has CDR1 SNHLY and CDR2 FYNNEI. With 5 bases clipped from V and 7 bases from J, the junction kept 9 bases outside the gene matches. The CDR3 is CASSPPGQGGNSPLHF. In DNA form, the CDR3 reads TGTGCCAGCAGTCCCCCGGGACAGGGTGGCAATTCACCCCTCCACTTT.

This clone was seen a few times. The J gene is TRBJ1-2, the V gene TRBV7-8; the D is unclear. The CDR3 runs 13 residues. CDR1 and CDR2 (germline): SGHVS, FQNEAQ. V was pared by 5 bases and J by 1 base, with 8 bases between. Here the CDR3 DNA reads TGTGCCAGCAGCCCGTCCTTTAACTATGGCTACACCTTC. It encodes CASSPSFNYGYTF.

The V and J genes are TRBV25-1 and TRBJ2-1, with 8 nucleotides matching TRBD2. Germline V CDR1 and CDR2: MGHDK, SYGVNS. Unmatched junction bases numbered 4, after V lost 6 bases and J lost 3 bases. CDR3 length: 14 amino acids. Written as DNA, the CDR3 is TGTGCCAGCAGGGAGCGGGAGTGCTACAATGAGCAGTTCTTC. Translated, it gives CASRERECYNEQFF. Full variable domain (remainder filled in from reference TRBV25-1 and TRBJ2-1): EADIYQTPRYLVIGTGKKITLECSQTMGHDKMYWYQQDPGMELHLIHYSYGVNSTEKGDLSSESTVSRIRTEHFPLTLESARPSHTSQYLCASRERECYNEQFFGPGTRLTVL.

The chain employs TRBV2 and TRBJ2-3, with 9 bases matching TRBD2. The germline gives CDR1 SNHLY, CDR2 FYNNEI. The CDR3 totals 16 residues. V was clipped by 4 bases and J by 2 bases; unmatched bases: 7. The CDR3 DNA reads as TGTGCCAGCAGTGCTAGACTAGCGGACCCCACAGATACGCAGTATTTT. It translates to CASSARLADPTDTQYF.